These 26 T cell receptor beta chains share one sample of origin, sequenced in a study of T-cell memory formation after mild COVID-19. In TCRdb, the 5' RACE reads were re-called with MiXCR into one record per CDR3 protein. Here the sample spans just under 150,000 distinct CDR3 sequences, about 5.5% being singletons. The sample was PBMCs or a T cell subset sorted from them (not recorded which). The receptors were gathered from an adult woman who had mild COVID-19 (a few samples of this study predate the infection). Cell type and time point are not known.

This clonotype has ten or more counts. The chain couples TRBV5-1 to TRBJ2-3, with a weak D call TRBD2 (6 bases). The CDR3 length is 13 residues. V lost 3 bases and J lost 1, with 6 bases in between. The germline CDR1 and CDR2 sequences are SGHRS and YFSETQ. The CDR3 sequence: CASSWGGTDTQYF. CDR3 sequence (DNA): TGCGCCAGCAGCTGGGGGGGCACAGATACGCAGTATTTT. Variable domain in full (rest from reference TRBV5-1 and TRBJ2-3): KAGVTQTPRYLIKTRGQQVTLSCSPISGHRSVSWYQQTPGQGLQFLFEYFSETQRNKGNFPGRFSGRQFSNSRSEMNVSTLELGDSALYLCASSWGGTDTQYFGPGTRLTVL.

This clonotype was counted ten times or more. This chain uses TRBV20-1 with TRBJ2-7; TRBD1 matches at 8 bases. The J segment lost 3 bases and the V segment lost 3 bases, leaving 4 bases of the junction unmatched. The CDR3 spans 13 residues. Germline V gene lookup returns CDR1 DFQATT and CDR2 SNEGSKA (reference sequence). CDR3 residues: CSARRTGIYEQYF. Written as DNA, the CDR3 is TGCAGTGCTAGGCGGACAGGGATCTACGAGCAGTACTTC.

This chain uses TRBV7-2 with TRBJ1-5; D perhaps matches TRBD1 (5 bases). This CDR3 region has 13 residues. The V end lost 5 bases, the J end lost 5 bases, and 10 bases lay between the germline ends. Germline V gene sequence: CDR1 SGHTA, CDR2 FQGNSA. CDR3 nucleotide sequence: TGTGCCAGCAGCACGACCAGGGATCAGCCCCAGCATTTT. This encodes CASSTTRDQPQHF.

The gene calls are TRBV11-2 and TRBJ1-6; weak D call: TRBD1 (6 bases). The CDR3 is 17 residues long. V was cut by 1 base and J by 4 bases, with 14 bases left in between. The V gene's germline CDR1 is SGHAT and CDR2 FQNNGV. This CDR3 is CASSLVAGGSYNSPLHF. In DNA, the CDR3 is TGTGCCAGCAGCTTAGTGGCCGGGGGCTCTTATAATTCACCCCTCCACTTT.

This clonotype has a count of ten or more. The J gene is TRBJ2-7, the V gene TRBV5-1; tentative D call: TRBD1 (6 bases). The V and J ends lost 0 bases and 2 bases respectively, with 12 bases between them. The CDR3 contains 15 residues. Germline-derived CDR1 and CDR2 are SGHRS and YFSETQ. In nucleotides, the CDR3 is TGCGCCAGCAGCTTGGGCCAGGGGTCCCCCTACGAGCAGTACTTC. Its protein is CASSLGQGSPYEQYF.

The table lists this clonotype with a few counts. V gene TRBV5-5 combines with J gene TRBJ2-3, with D perhaps matching TRBD2 (5 bases). Per germline, CDR1 SGHKS and CDR2 YYEKEE (reference sequence). The V end was cut by 2 bases, the J end by 5 bases, with 12 bases between. The CDR3 runs 14 residues. CDR3 residues: CASSLGGSKDTQYF. The CDR3 DNA reads TGTGCCAGCAGCTTAGGAGGATCCAAAGATACGCAGTATTTT.

The sample holds many counts of this clonotype. This rearrangement joins TRBV12-3 or TRBV12-4 to TRBJ1-5; unclear D gene. Trimming took 2 bases from V and 6 from J, leaving 8 bases between them. The length of the CDR3 is 13 residues. CDR3 nucleotides: TGTGCCAGCAGTTTAACCGACTTTCAGCCCCAGCATTTT. This sequence encodes CASSLTDFQPQHF.

This clonotype came up many times. V usage is TRBV14 and J usage is TRBJ2-1; a weak D match, TRBD2 (5 bases). V was pared by 4 bases and J by 3 bases, with 13 bases between. The CDR3 has 15 amino acids. The V gene's germline CDR1 is SGHDN and CDR2 FVKESK. The CDR3 coding sequence is TGTGCCAGCAGCCCTCTCGACCGGGACTACAATGAGCAGTTCTTC. This translates into CASSPLDRDYNEQFF.

At least ten counts were recorded for this clonotype. The gene calls are TRBV20-1 and TRBJ1-1, with a possible D match to TRBD1 (5 bases). The V end was cut by 1 base, the J end by 4 bases, with 13 bases between. CDR1 and CDR2 (germline): DFQATT, SNEGSKA (reference sequence). The CDR3 sequence is 14 residues long. CDR3 sequence (DNA): TGCAGTGCTAGAGGAGGGGCTCGGGGCACTGAAGCTTTCTTT. It codes for CSARGGARGTEAFF.

This clonotype was counted only a few times. This chain's CDR3 is CATSRAPTGRNEQYF. The DNA of the CDR3 is TGTGCCACCAGCAGAGCTCCGACAGGGCGGAACGAGCAGTACTTC. The rearrangement uses TRBV15 and TRBJ2-7; 7 bases line up with TRBD1. There are 15 residues in the CDR3. CDR1 and CDR2 from the germline V gene are LNHNV and YYDKDF (reference sequence). With 1 base clipped from V and 5 bases from J, the junction kept 8 bases outside the gene matches.

This chain connects TRBV5-4 to TRBJ2-3; no reliable D call. The CDR3 runs to 13 residues. Trimming took 0 bases from V and 6 from J, leaving 8 bases between them. Germline CDR1 reads SGHNT; CDR2 reads YYREEE (reference sequence). The CDR3 coding sequence is TGTGCCAGCAGCTTGGCCGGTCCCGATACGCAGTATTTT. Translating gives CASSLAGPDTQYF.

This clonotype was seen many times. The J gene is TRBJ1-2, the V gene TRBV5-1; 7 bases map to TRBD1. Trimming removed 2 bases from V and 3 bases from J; junction bases left unmatched: 10. The CDR3 loop spans 16 amino acids. Germline assignment: CDR1 SGHRS and CDR2 YFSETQ. The CDR3 protein is CASSFNPQGRDYGYTF. CDR3 DNA sequence: TGCGCCAGCAGCTTTAACCCACAGGGGAGGGACTATGGCTACACCTTC.

This clonotype was counted ten times or more. The V gene is TRBV7-9, the J gene TRBJ2-2; 8 bases fit TRBD2. V dropped 1 base and J dropped 8; count of bases not matched to a gene: 12. Germline assignment: CDR1 SEHNR and CDR2 FQNEAQ (reference sequence). This CDR3 spans 17 amino acids. DNA of the CDR3: TGTGCCAGCAGCTTAGACGTGCGCGGGAGGTCCGCGGGGGAGCTGTTTTTT. Translated, it gives CASSLDVRGRSAGELFF.

The chain recombines TRBV5-5 with TRBJ1-1, with D uncertain. V shed 1 base and J shed 5 bases, with 9 bases lying between them. CDR3 length equals 13 residues. Germline CDR1 is SGHKS and CDR2 is YYEKEE (reference sequence). CDR3 sequence: CASSLIKETEAFF. Here the CDR3 DNA reads TGTGCCAGCAGCTTGATCAAGGAAACTGAAGCTTTCTTT.

This clonotype turned up a few times. DNA of the CDR3: TGTGCCAGCAGATTAGGGGACGGGGCAACTAATGAAAAACTGTTTTTT. It encodes CASRLGDGATNEKLFF. The chain employs TRBV2 and TRBJ1-4; D may be TRBD1 (5 bases). The V end was cut by 6 bases, the J end by 0 bases, with 14 bases between. CDR3 length: 16 residues. The germline CDR1 and CDR2 sequences are SNHLY and FYNNEI.

This clonotype was seen repeatedly, ten times or more. The gene calls are TRBV6-5 and TRBJ2-7; D assignment may be TRBD1 or TRBD2 (5 bases each). The CDR3 runs 15 residues. Germline CDR1 reads MNHEY; CDR2 reads SVGAGI. V was pared by 9 bases and J by 3 bases, with 21 bases between. This chain's CDR3 is CASQLGDRAYYEQYF. The CDR3 nucleotides read TGTGCCAGTCAGTTAGGGGACCGGGCTTACTACGAGCAGTACTTC.

This clonotype was seen ten or more times. V gene TRBV7-2 combines with J gene TRBJ2-7; 10 nucleotides align to TRBD1. With V trimmed by 3 bases and J by 2 bases, 7 bases remained unmatched. Germline V lookup: CDR1 SGHTA, CDR2 FQGNSA. The CDR3 loop spans 16 amino acids. The CDR3 DNA reads as TGTGCCAGCAGCTTTACAGGGACAGGGGTACCCTACGAGCAGTACTTC. Amino acid sequence: CASSFTGTGVPYEQYF.

This clonotype showed up many times. The chain uses TRBV6-1 and TRBJ2-7; D perhaps matches TRBD1 (6 bases). The CDR3 length is 13 residues. The V gene lost 7 bases and the J gene lost 2 bases, with 12 bases spanning the gap. The V gene's germline CDR1 is MNHNS and CDR2 SASEGT. Written as DNA, the CDR3 is TGTGCCAGCATTCCGACAGGACCCTACGAGCAGTACTTC. Its translation: CASIPTGPYEQYF.

This clonotype was seen more than once but under ten times. V is TRBV30 and J is TRBJ1-3; D may be TRBD1 (5 bases). CDR1 is GTSNPN and CDR2 is SVGIG in the germline V gene (reference sequence). This CDR3 region has 15 residues. Trimming removed 2 bases at V and 4 bases at J, with 15 bases between. The CDR3 coding sequence is TGTGCCTGGAGTCCCTGGGGCTTGGGAGGAAACACCATATATTTT. Protein sequence: CAWSPWGLGGNTIYF.

This clonotype was observed at least ten times. The J gene is TRBJ2-2, the V gene TRBV3-1; no clear D gene. V was pared by 1 base and J by 4 bases, with 4 bases between. The germline CDR1 and CDR2 sequences are LGHDT and YNNKEL (reference sequence). The CDR3 is made up of 13 amino acids. The CDR3 sequence is CASSQGATGELFF. In DNA, the CDR3 is TGTGCCAGCAGCCAAGGAGCCACCGGGGAGCTGTTTTTT.

This clonotype was counted ten times or more. This chain connects TRBV12-3 or TRBV12-4 to TRBJ2-7, with 8 bases that match TRBD2. CDR3 size: 13 residues. Trimming at V came to 3 bases and at J to 6 bases, leaving 4 bases not matched to a gene. CDR3 in amino acids: CASSFRGGREQYF. DNA of the CDR3: TGTGCCAGCAGTTTCCGGGGGGGCCGCGAGCAGTACTTC.

The V call is TRBV20-1, the J call TRBJ2-7; D is ambiguous. With 3 bases removed from V and 2 bases from J, the gap between germline ends came to 14 bases. CDR1 DFQATT and CDR2 SNEGSKA come from the germline V gene (reference sequence). The CDR3 contains 14 residues. CDR3 in amino acids: CSASRRGPTYEQYF. Written as DNA, the CDR3 is TGCAGTGCTAGCCGCCGAGGTCCTACCTACGAGCAGTACTTC.

This clonotype was observed many times. The V call is TRBV7-2, the J call TRBJ2-3; 8 bases align to TRBD1. There are 15 residues in the CDR3. With V trimmed by 4 bases and J by 1 base, 4 bases remained unmatched. Germline CDR1 is SGHTA and CDR2 is FQGNSA. The CDR3 DNA is TGTGCCAGCAGCTCCGACAGGGGTGGCACAGATACGCAGTATTTT. Translated: CASSSDRGGTDTQYF.

This clonotype was seen many times. The chain joins TRBV12-3 or TRBV12-4 to TRBJ2-7; D might be TRBD2 (7 bases). The CDR3 runs to 15 residues. The germline V and J ends were trimmed by 6 bases and 8 bases, with 23 bases remaining between them. DNA of the CDR3: TGTGCCAGCAGCTCCCGTGGGGGGGACATAGGAAAGCAGTACTTC. Translating it yields CASSSRGGDIGKQYF.

This clonotype was seen repeatedly, ten times or more. The chain carries TRBV12-3 or TRBV12-4 and TRBJ2-7; TRBD1 aligns across 7 bases. The CDR3 length is 15 residues. J gave up 1 base and V 5 bases, and 8 bases lay outside the gene matches. CDR3 amino acids: CASSRGQADSYEQYF. The CDR3 DNA reads as TGTGCCAGCAGTCGTGGACAGGCCGATTCCTACGAGCAGTACTTC.

The rearrangement links TRBV6-4 to TRBJ1-2, with D possibly being TRBD1 (5 bases). V was shortened by 10 bases and J by 4 bases, with 16 bases between the two germline ends. Germline CDR1 MRHNA, CDR2 SNTAGT. This CDR3 is 13 amino acids long. The CDR3 region has the DNA TGTGCCACCCGACAGCCCGGCGGCTATGGCTACACCTTC. Encoded protein: CATRQPGGYGYTF.